This TCR beta chain derives from a study of molecular identifiers for immune sequencing clone quantification. Findings and limits, study-wide: Highly expanded clone sizes could be underestimated by identical TCR molecules that share a barcode. Spike-in Jurkat TCR RNA from a single cell reportedly registered among one million naive cells.

The CDR3 is 14 residues long. The germline V gene encodes CDR1 SEHNR and CDR2 FQNEAQ (reference sequence). V dropped 1 base and J dropped 11 bases, with 15 bases sitting between them. The table lists this clonotype with many counts. No antigen is known for it. TCRdb reanalysed the PCR reads using MiXCR and keeps one entry per CDR3 protein. The repertoire has more than 95,000 distinct CDR3 sequences, approximately 24% of them found once; the top ten carry about 0.99%. The sequence came from a human donor in good health. Some libraries in this study had Jurkat cell RNA spiked in. Sequencing was performed on naive CD8+ T cells from blood, with Jurkat cell RNA spiked in. Subset reported: FACS-sorted CD8+CD4-CCR7+CD45RA+ naive T cells. This chain links TRBV7-9 with TRBJ1-5; D remains unclear. The CDR3 region is CASSLDSASMAQHF. The CDR3 coding sequence is TGTGCCAGCAGCTTAGACTCAGCCTCGATGGCCCAGCATTTT.